A single T cell receptor beta chain is shown here with its context. Its antigen is undetermined. The data belong to a study of cytomegalovirus exposure and HLA in healthy donors. The primer mix had 60 Vbeta and 13 Jbeta primers. Repertoires were generated with immunoSEQ multiplex PCR, while TCRdb's copy carries only in-frame clones and drops some. The profile shows under 200,000 clones, 84% of them singletons. This CDR3 comprises 16 residues. Germline CDR1 is LGHNA and CDR2 is YSLEER. V gave up 4 bases and J gave up 8 bases; unmatched junction bases: 10. Study findings and constraints: Later on, an analysis found that several of the most significant clusters appeared to be linked to common viral pathogens, which included parvovirus B19. Researchers reported from a later analysis that most CMV-associated TCR beta chains appeared HLA-restricted.

This TCR was recovered from a man aged 30 to 39 in good health and CMV-seronegative. Sequencing was carried out using PBMCs. The chain has TRBV4-3 and TRBJ1-4; 10 bases agree with TRBD1. Here the CDR3 DNA reads TGCGCCAGCAGCCGGGATCACGGACAGGGGGACGAAAAACTGTTTTTT. Amino acid sequence: CASSRDHGQGDEKLFF.